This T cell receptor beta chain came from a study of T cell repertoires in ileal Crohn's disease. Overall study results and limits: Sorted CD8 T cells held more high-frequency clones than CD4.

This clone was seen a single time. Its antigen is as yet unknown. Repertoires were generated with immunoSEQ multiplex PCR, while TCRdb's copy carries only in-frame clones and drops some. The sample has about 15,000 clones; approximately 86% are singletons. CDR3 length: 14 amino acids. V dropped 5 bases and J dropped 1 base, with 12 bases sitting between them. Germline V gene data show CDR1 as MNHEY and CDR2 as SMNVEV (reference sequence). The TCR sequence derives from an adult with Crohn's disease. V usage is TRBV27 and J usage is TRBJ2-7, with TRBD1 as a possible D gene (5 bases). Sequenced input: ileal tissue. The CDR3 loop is CASSPQTASYEQYF. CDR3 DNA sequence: TGTGCCAGCAGTCCTCAGACAGCGTCCTACGAGCAGTACTTC.